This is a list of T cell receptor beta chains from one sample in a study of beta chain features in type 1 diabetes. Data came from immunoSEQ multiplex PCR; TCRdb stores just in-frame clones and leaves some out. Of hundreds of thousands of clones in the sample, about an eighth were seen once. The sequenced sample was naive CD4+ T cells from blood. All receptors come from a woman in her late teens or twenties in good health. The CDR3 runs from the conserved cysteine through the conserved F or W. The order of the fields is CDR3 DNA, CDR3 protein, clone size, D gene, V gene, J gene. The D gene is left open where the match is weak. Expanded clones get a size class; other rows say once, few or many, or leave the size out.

cdr3_nt: TGTGCCACCCGCGGCACGGGTGGCGGACATGGGGAAAAACTGTTTTTT
cdr3_aa: CATRGTGGGHGEKLFF
clone_size: few
d_call: -
v_call: TRBV10-3
j_call: TRBJ1-4

cdr3_nt: TGCGCCAGCAGCTTGGGCCGGACCAATTCACCCCTCCACTTT
cdr3_aa: CASSLGRTNSPLHF
clone_size: -
d_call: -
v_call: TRBV5-1
j_call: TRBJ1-6

cdr3_nt: TGTGCCAGCAGCTTATCGAAGAATGAAAAACTGTTTTTT
cdr3_aa: CASSLSKNEKLFF
clone_size: -
d_call: -
v_call: TRBV7-9
j_call: TRBJ1-4

cdr3_nt: TGTGCCAGCAGCTTAGGGGACGGGAGGAGCACAGATACGCAGTATTTT
cdr3_aa: CASSLGDGRSTDTQYF
clone_size: -
d_call: TRBD2
v_call: TRBV7-9
j_call: TRBJ2-3

cdr3_nt: TGTGCCAGCTCACCCCCAGGGGCAGATACGCAGTATTTT
cdr3_aa: CASSPPGADTQYF
clone_size: -
d_call: -
v_call: TRBV18
j_call: TRBJ2-3

cdr3_nt: TGTGCCAGCAGCCCTTATAAGTACGTGAACACCATATATTTT
cdr3_aa: CASSPYKYVNTIYF
clone_size: -
d_call: -
v_call: TRBV7-9
j_call: TRBJ1-3

cdr3_nt: TGCAGCGTCCTGGGGGTAGGTAAGCATCAGCCCCAGCATTTT
cdr3_aa: CSVLGVGKHQPQHF
clone_size: few
d_call: -
v_call: TRBV29-1
j_call: TRBJ1-5

cdr3_nt: TGTGCCAGCAGCTTAGAGGGACAACCAGGAGAGACCCAGTACTTC
cdr3_aa: CASSLEGQPGETQYF
clone_size: -
d_call: -
v_call: TRBV7-2
j_call: TRBJ2-5

cdr3_nt: TGTGCCAGCAGTGAAAAGTGGTCTTTACAAGAGACCCAGTACTTC
cdr3_aa: CASSEKWSLQETQYF
clone_size: -
d_call: -
v_call: TRBV25-1
j_call: TRBJ2-5

cdr3_nt: TGTGCCAGTAATACAGGGCTCTCTGGGGCCAACGTCCTGACTTTC
cdr3_aa: CASNTGLSGANVLTF
clone_size: few
d_call: -
v_call: TRBV19
j_call: TRBJ2-6

cdr3_nt: TGTGCCAGCAGTCGACAGGGGGCTCCGGGGGAGCTGTTTTTT
cdr3_aa: CASSRQGAPGELFF
clone_size: few
d_call: TRBD1
v_call: TRBV6-4
j_call: TRBJ2-2

cdr3_nt: TGTGCCACCAGCAGACTGGGACAGGGCCCTTCAGACTATGGCTACACCTTC
cdr3_aa: CATSRLGQGPSDYGYTF
clone_size: -
d_call: TRBD1
v_call: TRBV15
j_call: TRBJ1-2